This T cell receptor beta chain stems from a study of blood T cell repertoires in COVID-19 (TCRdb year 2020). Notes on the research overall: Collaborator samples came from the United States, Italy and Spain and covered acute and convalescent phases of COVID-19. The samples were drawn from the first 160 participants of the ongoing ImmuneRACE study and from 1,254 subjects provided by 6 global collaborators. Deeply sampled blood TCRbeta repertoires from subjects exposed to, actively infected with, or recovered from COVID-19 were included in the dataset. The material from the prospective study consisted of cDNA or gDNA derived from T cells, B-cell-depleted T cells, or PBMCs. A de-identified subject ID, COVID-19 status, age in years and sex were almost always included in the sample metadata. The repertoires were released in a freely available public database intended as a resource for research on the immune response to SARS-CoV-2. HLA class I and class II types, where available, came from metadata supplied by the sample provider rather than from assay-based typing.

Results the study describes overall, beyond this receptor: How much clinical and demographic metadata was included differed by source and by participant, and the metadata was provided uncurated.

The immunoSEQ Assay, a bias-controlled multiplex PCR, was used to amplify TCRbeta CDR3 regions from genomic DNA. Processing in the source paper ran as follows. Within the assay, amplification of reference gene primers was used to estimate how many nucleated cells each sample contained. Sequence reads were collapsed and filtered to measure the absolute abundance of every unique TCRbeta CDR3 rearrangement. Productive Simpson clonality was computed per sample as the square root of Simpson's diversity index over productive rearrangements. TCRdb re-hosts the immuneACCESS table, in-frame sequences only. Its copies lack some clones; in the studies checked, an unresolved V gene accounts for under half of them, and the cause for the rest is not known. V and J calls and clone size are those listed in that table; D and trimming were worked out from the DNA. This sample gives some 140,000 clones in total; roughly 80% of them show up just once. The ten most abundant clones make up approximately 8.4% of the sample.

Concerning this clone: Its antigen target is currently unknown. Per-base quality was not reported, and no clone a single base away is much larger than it.

Participants in the prospective study were enrolled through a virtual design, were aged about 18 to 89 years, and lived in 20 to 30 United States geographic areas. In the prospective study, cohorts were assigned on the basis of participant-reported clinical history obtained from a screening survey and a study questionnaire. ImmuneRACE Cohort 3 recovered participants were defined by two consecutive negative NP/OP PCR tests, healthcare professional clearance, or symptom resolution. Mobile phlebotomists in the prospective study collected whole blood, serum and a nasopharyngeal or oropharyngeal swab from every participant. Participants in the prospective study had the option to provide additional blood draws and questionnaires over a roughly 2-month period. Blood samples from the prospective study were shipped frozen or at room temperature prior to DNA extraction. The receptor was isolated from a man in his forties or fifties who had recovered from COVID-19. Sequencing was done on a sample of PBMCs or T cells enriched from blood (not recorded which).

CDR3 sequence: CASSIQQGKAFF. DNA sequence: TGTGCCAGTAGTATCCAACAGGGGAAAGCTTTCTTT. This sequence uses TRBV19 and TRBJ1-1; 7 nucleotides in the junction match TRBD1. The germline V gene (reference sequence) gives CDR1 as LNHDA and CDR2 as SQIVND. Compared with germline, V lacks 3 bases and J lacks 9 bases; bases without a gene match: 4. The CDR3 runs 12 residues from the cysteine to the phenylalanine. The CDR3 DNA has 36 bases and is translated from base 1.